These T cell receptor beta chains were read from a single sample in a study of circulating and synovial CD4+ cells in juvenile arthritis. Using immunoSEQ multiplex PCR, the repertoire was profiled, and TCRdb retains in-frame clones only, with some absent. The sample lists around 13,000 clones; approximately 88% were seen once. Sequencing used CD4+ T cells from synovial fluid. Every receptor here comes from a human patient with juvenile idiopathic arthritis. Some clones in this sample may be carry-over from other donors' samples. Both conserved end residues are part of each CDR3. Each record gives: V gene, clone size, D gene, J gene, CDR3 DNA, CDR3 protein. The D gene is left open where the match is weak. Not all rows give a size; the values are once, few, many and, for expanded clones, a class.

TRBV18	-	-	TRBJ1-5	TGTGCCAGCTCACCAGGGGGCGGACAGCCCCAGCATTTT	CASSPGGGQPQHF
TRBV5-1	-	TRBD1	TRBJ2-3	TGCGCCAGCAGCTCCGGACAGGGACTCGGTACGCAGTATTTT	CASSSGQGLGTQYF
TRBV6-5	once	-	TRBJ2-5	TGTGCCGGCAGGCTAGGCCTAAGGGAGACCCAGTACTTC	CAGRLGLRETQYF
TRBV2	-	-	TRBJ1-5	TGTGCCAGCAGTGGACAGGGCAATCAGCCCCAGCATTTT	CASSGQGNQPQHF
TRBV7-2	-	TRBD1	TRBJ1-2	TGTGCCAGCAGCTCTAGGACAGGGACAGATGGCTACACCTTC	CASSSRTGTDGYTF
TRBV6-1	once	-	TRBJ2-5	TGTGCCAGCAGTGAATTCCCAGGTCAAGAGACCCAGTACTTC	CASSEFPGQETQYF
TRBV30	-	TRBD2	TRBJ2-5	TGTGCCTGGAGAGGCCGACTAGCGGGACTCCAAGAGACCCAGTACTTC	CAWRGRLAGLQETQYF
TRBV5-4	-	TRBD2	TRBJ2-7	TGTGCCAGCAGGCGCGGGGGGGCCCTGGAGCAGTACTTC	CASRRGGALEQYF
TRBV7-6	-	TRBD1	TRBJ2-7	TGTGCCAGCAGCTCAGGACAGGGATTGAACTACGAGCAGTACTTC	CASSSGQGLNYEQYF
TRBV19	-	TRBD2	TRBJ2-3	TGTGCCAGTAGTACAACTAGCGGGGACACAGATACGCAGTATTTT	CASSTTSGDTDTQYF
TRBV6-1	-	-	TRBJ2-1	TGTGCCATCATCCCTGCCGGTGAGCAGTTCTTC	CAIIPAGEQFF
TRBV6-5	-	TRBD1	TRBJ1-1	TGTGCCAGCAGTAGACAGGGCGGCACTGAAGCTTTCTTT	CASSRQGGTEAFF
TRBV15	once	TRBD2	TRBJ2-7	TGTGCCACCGAAATTAGCGGGATGAGTTACGAGCAGTACTTC	CATEISGMSYEQYF
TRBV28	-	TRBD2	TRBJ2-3	TGTGCCAGCAGTTCCGGACTAGCGGGGGTCGATACGCAGTATTTT	CASSSGLAGVDTQYF
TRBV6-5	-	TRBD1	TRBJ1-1	TGTGCCAGCAGGGAGGGACAGTTTAACACTGAAGCTTTCTTT	CASREGQFNTEAFF
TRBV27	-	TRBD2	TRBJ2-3	TGTGCCAGCAGTTGGGGCGCGGGAGCGGCGGGGGATACGCAGTATTTT	CASSWGAGAAGDTQYF
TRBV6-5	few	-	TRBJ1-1	TGTGCCAGCAGTTACTGGGGGGTGGGTACTGAAGCTTTCTTT	CASSYWGVGTEAFF
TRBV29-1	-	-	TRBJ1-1	TGCAGCGTTGGGTCAGTGAACACTGAAGCTTTCTTT	CSVGSVNTEAFF
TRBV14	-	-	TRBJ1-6	TGTGCCAGCAGCCAAGGAGGTGTCTATAATTCCCCCCTCCACTTT	CASSQGGVYNSPLHF
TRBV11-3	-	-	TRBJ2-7	TGTGCCAGCAGCGTATTTCAGTCGGAGCAGTACTTC	CASSVFQSEQYF
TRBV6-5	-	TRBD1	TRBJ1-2	TGTGCCAGCAGAACACAGGGGGCAAGGTATGGCTACACCTTC	CASRTQGARYGYTF
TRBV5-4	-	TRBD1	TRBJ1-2	TGTGCCAGCAGCTTGGGGGACAGGGACTATGGCTACACCTTC	CASSLGDRDYGYTF
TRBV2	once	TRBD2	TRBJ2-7	TGTGCCAGCCGGAGGACTAGCGGTTACTCCTACGAGCAGTACTTC	CASRRTSGYSYEQYF
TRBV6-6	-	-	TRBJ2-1	TGTGCCAGCAGTTACCGGCAGGCTGAGCAGTTCTTC	CASSYRQAEQFF
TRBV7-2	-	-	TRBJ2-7	TGTGCCAGCAGCCCACCCTCCGGGGTGCGGCGGCAGTACTTC	CASSPPSGVRRQYF
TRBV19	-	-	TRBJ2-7	TGTGCCAGTAGCCCCGGGTGGGAGCGGAACTACGAGCAGTACTTC	CASSPGWERNYEQYF
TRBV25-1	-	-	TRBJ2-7	TGTGCCAGCAGTGACAACTACGAGCAGTACTTC	CASSDNYEQYF
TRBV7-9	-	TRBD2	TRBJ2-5	TGTGCCAGCAGCTACACGCGGGGGGCCCAAGAGACCCAGTACTTC	CASSYTRGAQETQYF
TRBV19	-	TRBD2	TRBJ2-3	TGTGCCAGTAGCAGCACTAGCGGGGGAGATACGCAGTATTTT	CASSSTSGGDTQYF
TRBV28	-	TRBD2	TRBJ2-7	TGTGCCAGCACACTAGCGGGAACGTACGAGCAGTACTTC	CASTLAGTYEQYF
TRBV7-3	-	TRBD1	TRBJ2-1	TGTGCCAGCAGCTTACACGGGACAGCTTTAGAGCAGTTCTTC	CASSLHGTALEQFF
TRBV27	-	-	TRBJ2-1	TGTGCCAGCAGTTTATTGGCAGGCCATGAGCAGTTCTTC	CASSLLAGHEQFF
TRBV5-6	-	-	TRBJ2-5	TGTGCCAGTTCCCAGGGTACGGTGCGGACCCAGTACTTC	CASSQGTVRTQYF
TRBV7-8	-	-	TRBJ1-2	TGTGCCAGCAGCTTAGACGGGGGGCTGGCCTATGGCTACACCTTC	CASSLDGGLAYGYTF
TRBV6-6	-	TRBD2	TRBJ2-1	TGTGCCAGCAGTTTCCCTGGCGGGAGTAGGTACAATGAGCAGTTCTTC	CASSFPGGSRYNEQFF
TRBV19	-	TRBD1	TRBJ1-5	TGTGCCAGTAGTAACTATCACAGGGGTAATCAGCCCCAGCATTTT	CASSNYHRGNQPQHF
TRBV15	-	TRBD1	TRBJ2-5	TGTGCCACCAGGCAAGGGACAGTCCAAGAGACCCAGTACTTC	CATRQGTVQETQYF
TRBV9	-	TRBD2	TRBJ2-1	TGTGCCAGCAGCACACCGGGACTAGCGGGAGTCAATGAGCAGTTCTTC	CASSTPGLAGVNEQFF
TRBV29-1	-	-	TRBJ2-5	TGCAGCGTTGTGGGGGGAATCCAAGAGACCCAGTACTTC	CSVVGGIQETQYF
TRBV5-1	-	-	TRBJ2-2	TGCGCCAGCAGCTCTTCTTACACCGGGGAGCTGTTTTTT	CASSSSYTGELFF
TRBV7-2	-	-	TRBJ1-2	TGTGCCAGCAGCGGGCACAGGATAGCTAACTATGGCTACACCTTC	CASSGHRIANYGYTF
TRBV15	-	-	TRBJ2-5	TGTGCCACCAGCAGATCTCCGGTAGAGACCCAGTACTTC	CATSRSPVETQYF
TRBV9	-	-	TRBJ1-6	TGTGCCAGCAGCGCCCTGGACAGCGGAGGATCCCCCCTCCACTTT	CASSALDSGGSPLHF
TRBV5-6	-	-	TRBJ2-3	TGTGCCAGCAGCTTATGGACGGGACACACAGATACGCAGTATTTT	CASSLWTGHTDTQYF
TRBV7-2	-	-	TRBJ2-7	TGTGCCAGCAGCCCCTACTCAAGCTCCTACGAGCAGTACTTC	CASSPYSSSYEQYF
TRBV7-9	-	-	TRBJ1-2	TGTGCCAGCAGCTTAGGGAACAGGGATGGCTACACCTTC	CASSLGNRDGYTF
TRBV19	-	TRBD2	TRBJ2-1	TGTGCCAGTAGTAGAAGAGCGGGAGGTGAGCAGTTCTTC	CASSRRAGGEQFF
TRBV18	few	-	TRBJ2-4	TGTGCCAGCTCACCACCTAGCGGCCTAGCCAAAAACATTCAGTACTTC	CASSPPSGLAKNIQYF